This T cell receptor (beta chain) was recovered during a study of early T cells in non-severe SARS-CoV-2 infection. A word on this clonotype: Its antigen is unknown.

Study conclusions and caveats: VDJdb-based matching was biased toward anti-spike CD8 responses and missed private and CD4 specificities.

Attachment of unique molecular identifiers to individual cDNA molecules was performed. One entry per CDR3 protein results from TCRdb running MiXCR on the 5' RACE reads. Of 80,000 to 100,000 distinct CDR3 sequences detected, approximately 10% appear once; the ten largest clones hold 4.7%. V gave up 0 bases and J gave up 7 bases, with 9 bases separating them. The CDR3 is made up of 14 amino acids. Looked up from germline, CDR1 is SGHTA and CDR2 is FQGNSA. The receptor was derived from an adult who was a healthcare worker with PCR-confirmed SARS-CoV-2 infection or an uninfected control (not recorded which). The genes are TRBV7-2 and TRBJ1-4; D is unresolved. The sample in question was whole blood, obtained at baseline. The CDR3 sequence is CASSLAKEAEKLFF. CDR3 DNA: TGTGCCAGCAGCTTAGCGAAGGAGGCTGAAAAACTGTTTTTT. Full variable domain (remainder filled in from reference TRBV7-2 and TRBJ1-4): GAGVSQSPSNKVTEKGKDVELRCDPISGHTALYWYRQSLGQGLEFLIYFQGNSAPDKSGLPSDRFSAERTGGSVSTLTIQRTQQEDSAVYLCASSLAKEAEKLFFGSGTQLSVL.